Below, 19 T cell receptor beta chains from the same sample are listed, as sequenced in a study of shared clonotypes between healthy human individuals. Repertoires were generated with immunoSEQ multiplex PCR, while TCRdb's copy carries only in-frame clones and drops some. The repertoire holds 600,000 to 750,000 clones, with approximately 77% as singletons. Source material: memory CD4+ T cells sorted from blood. Regarding subset: CD45RA-negative fraction. The receptors derive from a woman aged 25 to 39 in good health.

The gene calls are TRBV10-1 and TRBJ2-7, with D hard to call. V gave up 5 bases and J gave up 4 bases, with 9 bases separating them. The germline V gene encodes CDR1 WNHNN and CDR2 SYGVQD (reference sequence). The CDR3 is 12 residues long. Here the CDR3 reads CASSSPGYEQYF. CDR3 in DNA: TGCGCCAGCAGTTCCCCCGGGTACGAGCAGTACTTC.

V usage is TRBV6-1 and J usage is TRBJ1-1; D gene ambiguous. Germline CDR1 reads MNHNS; CDR2 reads SASEGT. There are 13 residues in the CDR3. V lost 4 bases and J 4 bases, leaving 10 bases between the germline ends. CDR3 nucleotides: TGTGCCAGCAGTGCGGGTCCCGTCACTGAAGCTTTCTTT. It encodes CASSAGPVTEAFF.

This rearrangement joins TRBV28 to TRBJ1-4; D call uncertain. The V gene's germline CDR1 is MDHEN and CDR2 SYDVKM. The CDR3 covers 14 residues. Trimming left V 5 bases short and J 10 bases short, with 17 bases between. In nucleotides, the CDR3 is TGTGCCAGCAGTCAACCGGACGGCGGGCGAAAACTGTTTTTT. This translates into CASSQPDGGRKLFF.

This clone was counted a single time. V is TRBV5-6 and J is TRBJ2-2; 9 nucleotides align to TRBD1. The CDR3 is made up of 16 amino acids. The V gene's germline CDR1 is SGHDT and CDR2 YYEEEE. J lost 6 bases, V lost 4 bases, and 10 bases had no gene match. The CDR3 spells CASSVTGTGRSGELFF. DNA for the CDR3: TGTGCCAGCAGCGTAACCGGGACAGGGAGGTCCGGGGAGCTGTTTTTT.

J is TRBJ1-2 and V is TRBV2; D gene uncertain. V lost 4 bases and J lost 4, with 7 bases in between. This CDR3 is built from 12 residues. The germline V gene encodes CDR1 SNHLY and CDR2 FYNNEI. The CDR3 DNA reads as TGTGCCAGCAGTGGATCTTTCTATGGCTACACCTTC. Its translation is CASSGSFYGYTF.

This clone showed up just once. This chain joins TRBV7-2 and TRBJ2-7; TRBD2 agrees at 8 bases. The length of the CDR3 is 15 residues. After removal of 5 bases from V and 5 bases from J, the junction contained 11 bases not matched to a gene. Germline V CDR1 and CDR2: SGHTA, FQGNSA. The CDR3, as DNA: TGTGCCAGCAGCCCATGGGTAGCGGGATCCCACGAGCAGTACTTC. Encoded protein: CASSPWVAGSHEQYF.

This chain uses TRBV19 with TRBJ2-7, with TRBD2 matching over 7 bases. CDR1 LNHDA and CDR2 SQIVND come from the germline V gene (reference sequence). With V trimmed by 4 bases and J by 0 bases, 9 bases remained unmatched. The CDR3 sequence is 16 residues long. This CDR3 is CASSTPSGSSSYEQYF. The CDR3 coding sequence is TGTGCCAGTAGTACGCCTAGCGGATCGAGCTCCTACGAGCAGTACTTC.

The rearrangement uses TRBV6-6 and TRBJ1-3; TRBD1 agrees at 7 bases. With 4 bases clipped from V and 9 bases from J, the junction kept 6 bases outside the gene matches. Germline V CDR1 and CDR2: MNHNY, SVGAGI (reference sequence). The CDR3 consists of 13 residues. CDR3 nucleotides: TGTGCCAGCAGTTCCGCAGGGGGAGGCACCATATATTTT. Protein sequence: CASSSAGGGTIYF.

The chain joins TRBV28 to TRBJ2-4; D is unclear. CDR1 and CDR2 from the germline V gene are MDHEN and SYDVKM. Trimming left V 5 bases short and J 0 bases short, with 14 bases between. The CDR3 is 16 amino acids. In nucleotides, the CDR3 is TGTGCCAGCAGTCCCCGACTTTCGCTAGCCAAAAACATTCAGTACTTC. This sequence encodes CASSPRLSLAKNIQYF. The whole variable domain, remainder taken from reference TRBV28 and TRBJ2-4, is DVKVTQSSRYLVKRTGEKVFLECVQDMDHENMFWYRQDPGLGLRLIYFSYDVKMKEKGDIPEGYSVSREKKERFSLILESASTNQTSMYLCASSPRLSLAKNIQYFGAGTRLSVL.

This clone was observed a handful of times. The sample contains more than one DNA sequence encoding this CDR3. This chain links TRBV11-2 with TRBJ1-2; D is uncertain. V lost 0 bases, J lost 2 bases, and 4 bases lay in between. Germline V gives CDR1 SGHAT, CDR2 FQNNGV. CDR3 length: 13 amino acids. The CDR3 loop reads CASSLDGNYGYTF. CDR3 nucleotides: TGTGCCAGCAGCTTAGACGGGAACTATGGCTACACCTTC.

The chain couples TRBV20-1 to TRBJ2-3; TRBD2 matches 7 bases. The germline V gene encodes CDR1 DFQATT and CDR2 SNEGSKA (reference sequence). V shed 5 bases and J 7 bases; nucleotides not matched to a gene: 3. The CDR3 loop spans 11 amino acids. For the CDR3, the DNA is TGCAGTGCTGGGAGGGAATATACGCAGTATTTT. It encodes CSAGREYTQYF.

The chain couples TRBV6-1 to TRBJ1-3, with D perhaps TRBD1 (5 bases). CDR1 is MNHNS, CDR2 SASEGT, per germline. CDR3 length: 17 residues. The ends were cut back, 4 bases at V and 4 bases at J, with 20 bases in the middle. DNA for the CDR3: TGTGCCAGCAGTGGGGGGTCACGGGCCGGGACCGGAAACACCATATATTTT. This codes for CASSGGSRAGTGNTIYF.

This chain links TRBV5-1 with TRBJ2-1; 14 nucleotides align to TRBD2. Germline trimming cut 4 bases from V and 10 bases from J; bases unmatched to any gene: 7. The CDR3 length is 15 residues. Germline assignment: CDR1 SGHRS and CDR2 YFSETQ. CDR3 amino acids: CASSPGTSGRDEQFF. DNA for the CDR3: TGCGCCAGCAGCCCCGGGACTAGCGGGAGAGACGAGCAGTTCTTC.

V usage is TRBV19 and J usage is TRBJ2-2, with D uncertain. Looked up from germline, CDR1 is LNHDA and CDR2 is SQIVND (reference sequence). The V and J ends lost 1 base and 4 bases respectively, with 13 bases between them. The CDR3 is 16 amino acids. CDR3 amino acids: CASSIGRYQVTGELFF. The CDR3 DNA is TGTGCCAGTAGTATAGGTCGGTATCAGGTCACCGGGGAGCTGTTTTTT.

The V call is TRBV19, the J call TRBJ2-1; D is perhaps TRBD1 (5 bases). Deletions cut 3 bases from V and 7 bases from J, with 19 bases between. From germline, CDR1 is LNHDA and CDR2 SQIVND (reference sequence). CDR3 length: 16 amino acids. DNA for the CDR3: TGTGCCAGTAGTATCGGTTGGGCCAGGGCGGTAAATGAGCAGTTCTTC. This translates into CASSIGWARAVNEQFF.

J is TRBJ2-3 and V is TRBV9, with 8 bases fitting TRBD1. The trim removed 4 bases at V and 4 bases at J, leaving 5 bases unmatched. Germline lookup yields CDR1 SGDLS and CDR2 YYNGEE. The CDR3 runs to 14 residues. In DNA form, the CDR3 reads TGTGCCAGCAGCAAAGGACAGGGCGCAGATACGCAGTATTTT. Protein sequence: CASSKGQGADTQYF.

This chain joins TRBV15 and TRBJ1-2, with TRBD1 identical over 10 bases. The V gene end was trimmed by 1 base and the J gene end by 6 bases; junction bases not matched to a gene: 11. Per germline, CDR1 LNHNV and CDR2 YYDKDF (reference sequence). This CDR3 comprises 17 residues. CDR3 loop: CATSRGGDRGVYNGYTF. The CDR3 DNA sequence: TGTGCCACCAGCAGAGGAGGGGACAGGGGAGTATACAATGGCTACACCTTC.

Worth noting for this clone: This may arise from a read error, as a much more abundant clone is one base away. Other DNA sequences in this specimen translate into the identical CDR3. This chain links TRBV28 with TRBJ2-5, with D possibly matching TRBD1 (6 bases). The last part of the DNA fits TRBJ2-7 better; the J call may be wrong. Germline lookup yields CDR1 MDHEN and CDR2 SYDVKM. The CDR3 spans 12 residues. CDR3 sequence (DNA): TGTGCCAGCAGAACAGGGCCCTACGAGCAGTACTTC. It translates to CASRTGPYEQYF.

CDR3 sequence: CASSREAGHNEQFF. The CDR3 DNA follows: TGTGCCAGCAGCCGGGAGGCCGGGCACAATGAGCAGTTCTTC. This sequence joins TRBV2 and TRBJ2-1, with TRBD2 matching 7 bases. Per the germline V gene, CDR1 is SNHLY and CDR2 is FYNNEI. With V trimmed by 6 bases and J by 5 bases, 7 bases remained unmatched. This CDR3 is 14 amino acids long.